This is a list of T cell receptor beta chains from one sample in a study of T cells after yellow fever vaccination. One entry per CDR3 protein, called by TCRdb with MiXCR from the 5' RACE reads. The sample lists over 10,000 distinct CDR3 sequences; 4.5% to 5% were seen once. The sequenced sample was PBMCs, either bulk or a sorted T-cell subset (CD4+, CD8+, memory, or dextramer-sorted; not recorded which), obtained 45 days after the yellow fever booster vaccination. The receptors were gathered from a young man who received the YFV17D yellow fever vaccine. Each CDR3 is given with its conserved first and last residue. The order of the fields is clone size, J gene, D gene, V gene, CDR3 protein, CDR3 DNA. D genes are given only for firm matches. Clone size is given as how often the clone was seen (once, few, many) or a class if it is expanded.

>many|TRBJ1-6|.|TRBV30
CAWSPGRENSPLHF
TGTGCCTGGTCGCCCGGACGGGAGAATTCACCCCTCCACTTT
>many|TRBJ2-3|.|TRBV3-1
CASSQDSGTGDTQYF
TGTGCCAGCAGCCAAGATAGCGGTACAGGGGATACGCAGTATTTT
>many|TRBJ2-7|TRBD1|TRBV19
CASSPGTATYEQYF
TGTGCCAGTAGTCCCGGGACAGCTACCTACGAGCAGTACTTC
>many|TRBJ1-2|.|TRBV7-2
CASSLQGWPVRGYTF
TGTGCCAGCAGCCTACAGGGATGGCCAGTTAGGGGCTACACCTTC
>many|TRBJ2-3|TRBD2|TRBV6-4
CASRKGTSGTDTQYF
TGTGCCAGCAGGAAAGGGACTAGCGGTACAGATACGCAGTATTTT
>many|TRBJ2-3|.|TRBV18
CASSHARQGTDTQYF
TGTGCCAGCTCCCACGCCCGACAGGGCACAGATACGCAGTATTTT
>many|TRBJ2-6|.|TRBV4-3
CASSQDSDSGANVLTF
TGCGCCAGCAGCCAAGATTCGGACTCTGGGGCCAACGTCCTGACTTTC
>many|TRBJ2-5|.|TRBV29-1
CSVVGNGETQYF
TGCAGCGTTGTCGGGAACGGAGAGACCCAGTACTTC
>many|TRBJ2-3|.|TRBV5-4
CASGITGTDTQYF
TGTGCCAGCGGAATCACTGGCACAGATACGCAGTATTTT
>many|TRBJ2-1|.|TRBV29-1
CSVVHGSYNEQFF
TGCAGCGTTGTACACGGGAGTTACAATGAGCAGTTCTTC
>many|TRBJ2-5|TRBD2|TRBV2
CASRLAGVQETQYF
TGTGCCAGCAGACTAGCGGGAGTCCAAGAGACCCAGTACTTC
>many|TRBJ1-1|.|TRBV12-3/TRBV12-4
CASSMGRRAFF
TGTGCCAGCAGTATGGGCCGAAGAGCTTTCTTT
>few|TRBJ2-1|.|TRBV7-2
CASRGLPSSYNEQFF
TGTGCCAGCAGGGGCCTCCCCAGCTCCTACAATGAGCAGTTCTTC
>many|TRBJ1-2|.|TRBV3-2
CASSQALREQRNYGYTF
TGTGCCAGCAGCCAAGCCTTAAGGGAACAAAGAAACTATGGCTACACCTTC
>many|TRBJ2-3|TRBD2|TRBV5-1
CASSLGLAGGDTQYF
TGCGCCAGCAGCTTGGGACTAGCGGGAGGGGATACGCAGTATTTT
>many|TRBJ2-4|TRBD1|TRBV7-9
CASSRTGDLAKNIQYF
TGTGCCAGCAGCCGTACAGGGGACCTGGCCAAAAACATTCAGTACTTC
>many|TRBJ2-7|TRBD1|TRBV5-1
CASSPEGTASPYEQYF
TGCGCCAGCAGCCCGGAAGGGACAGCCTCTCCCTACGAGCAGTACTTC
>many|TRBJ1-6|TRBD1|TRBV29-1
CSARQGRNSPLHF
TGCAGCGCAAGACAGGGGCGAAATTCACCCCTCCACTTT
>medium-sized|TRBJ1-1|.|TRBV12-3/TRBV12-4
CASSLGSKAEAFF
TGTGCCAGCAGTTTGGGCAGTAAGGCTGAAGCTTTCTTT
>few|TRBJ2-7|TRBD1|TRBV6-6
CASTRGRYEQYF
TGTGCCAGCACCAGGGGGAGATACGAGCAGTACTTC
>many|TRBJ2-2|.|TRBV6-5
CASSSGPANTGELFF
TGTGCCAGCAGCTCGGGGCCAGCCAACACCGGGGAGCTGTTTTTT
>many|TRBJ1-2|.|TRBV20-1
CSYRQGSYGYTF
TGCAGCTACCGTCAGGGTAGCTATGGCTACACCTTC
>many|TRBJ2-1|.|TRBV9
CASSDQSVGEQFF
TGTGCCAGCAGCGATCAATCCGTTGGTGAGCAGTTCTTC
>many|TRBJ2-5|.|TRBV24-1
CATSDGGEETQYF
TGTGCCACCAGTGATGGAGGGGAAGAGACCCAGTACTTC
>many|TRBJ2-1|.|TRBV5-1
CASSLAGGTYNEQFF
TGCGCCAGCAGCTTGGCCGGGGGCACCTACAATGAGCAGTTCTTC